The 32 T cell receptor beta chains below come from one sample, sequenced in a study of blood T cell repertoires in COVID-19. The table came from immunoSEQ multiplex PCR; TCRdb's copy has only in-frame clones and leaves some out. The data contain around 300,000 clones, roughly 86% of them seen just once; the ten biggest clones take up 9% to 9.5%. The sequencing input was peripheral blood. All receptors derive from a young man with active or convalescent COVID-19.

The chain uses TRBV3-1 (or the pseudogene TRBV3-2) and TRBJ2-3; possibly TRBD2 for D (5 bases). The germline gives CDR1 LGHDT, CDR2 YNNKEL (reference sequence). V gave up 0 bases and J gave up 2 bases, with 9 bases separating them. The CDR3 runs 15 residues. Written as DNA, the CDR3 is TGTGCCAGCAGCCAAGATTCTAGCTCCACAGATACGCAGTATTTT. Its protein product is CASSQDSSSTDTQYF.

The chain joins TRBV9 to TRBJ1-3; unclear D gene. CDR3 size: 16 residues. Trimming removed 3 bases from V and 0 bases from J, with 13 bases in between. Germline V gene sequence: CDR1 SGDLS, CDR2 YYNGEE. Here the CDR3 reads CASSAQTGSSGNTIYF. CDR3 DNA: TGTGCCAGCAGCGCTCAGACGGGAAGCTCTGGAAACACCATATATTTT.

The chain carries TRBV3-1 (or the pseudogene TRBV3-2) and TRBJ1-4; 8 bases are a match to TRBD1. Trimming cost V 3 bases and J 3 bases; bases outside gene matches: 9. CDR3 length: 17 residues. Germline V CDR1 and CDR2: LGHDT, YNNKEL (reference sequence). This CDR3 is CASSQLDRAVPNEKLFF. The CDR3 bases are TGTGCCAGCAGCCAGCTGGACAGGGCCGTACCTAATGAAAAACTGTTTTTT.

This chain uses TRBV6-1 with TRBJ2-5; 11 bases are a match to TRBD2. The CDR3 has 17 residues. Germline CDR1 and CDR2: MNHNS and SASEGT. V gave up 1 base and J gave up 2 bases; unmatched junction bases: 6. CDR3 bases: TGTGCCAGCAGTGAAGTTAGCGGGGGGGATCCTCAAGAGACCCAGTACTTC. Translated, it gives CASSEVSGGDPQETQYF.

The genes are TRBV4-1 and TRBJ1-6; D not certain. Germline-derived CDR1 and CDR2 are MGHRA and YSYEKL. Trimming removed 1 base from V and 13 bases from J, with 11 bases in between. The CDR3 extends over 13 amino acids. The CDR3 is CASSQATWKPLHF. The CDR3 coding sequence is TGCGCCAGCAGCCAAGCGACATGGAAGCCCCTCCACTTT.

V gene TRBV19 combines with J gene TRBJ2-7; 7 nucleotides agree with TRBD1. V was pared by 0 bases and J by 2 bases, with 4 bases of the junction left unmatched. Germline V lookup: CDR1 LNHDA, CDR2 SQIVND (reference sequence). The CDR3 extends over 15 amino acids. The CDR3 nucleotides read TGTGCCAGTAGTATAGATCAGGACAGGCCCTACGAGCAGTACTTC. Its protein is CASSIDQDRPYEQYF.

The V call is TRBV9, the J call TRBJ2-3; TRBD2 matches at 13 bases. CDR1 and CDR2 (germline): SGDLS, YYNGEE. CDR3 size: 17 residues. Unmatched junction bases numbered 6, after V lost 3 bases and J lost 2 bases. The CDR3 region is CASSAEGTSGNTDTQYF. DNA of the CDR3: TGTGCCAGCAGCGCAGAGGGGACTAGCGGGAACACAGATACGCAGTATTTT.

V is TRBV9 and J is TRBJ2-1; 8 nucleotides align to TRBD2. The CDR3 sequence is 16 residues long. V was clipped by 3 bases and J by 7 bases; unmatched bases: 12. Germline V gene sequence: CDR1 SGDLS, CDR2 YYNGEE. The CDR3 protein is CASSAGGGGGKNEQFF. The DNA for the CDR3 is TGTGCCAGCAGCGCCGGGGGGGGTGGGGGGAAGAATGAGCAGTTCTTC. The full variable domain, its missing parts supplied by reference TRBV9 and TRBJ2-1, is DSGVTQTPKHLITATGQRVTLRCSPRSGDLSVYWYQQSLDQGLQFLIQYYNGEERAKGNILERFSAQQFPDLHSELNLSSLELGDSALYFCASSAGGGGGKNEQFFGPGTRLTVL.

The genes are TRBV19 and TRBJ2-5; 13 bases line up with TRBD2. The length of the CDR3 is 14 residues. Germline V gene lookup returns CDR1 LNHDA and CDR2 SQIVND (reference sequence). The V segment lost 6 bases and the J segment 5 bases; nucleotides outside the gene matches: 3. CDR3 sequence (DNA): TGTGCCAGTAGCGGGACTAGCGGGGACGAGACCCAGTACTTC. Encoded protein: CASSGTSGDETQYF.

The V and J genes are TRBV6-2 or TRBV6-3 and TRBJ2-5, with TRBD2 matching over 9 bases. The CDR3 totals 16 residues. V was pared by 2 bases and J by 3 bases, with 7 bases of the junction left unmatched. CDR1 and CDR2 from the germline V gene are MNHEY and SVGEGT. This chain's CDR3 is CASSYVLAGSKETQYF. The CDR3 DNA sequence: TGTGCCAGCAGTTACGTCCTAGCGGGAAGCAAAGAGACCCAGTACTTC.

This clone was seen more than once but under ten times. V usage is TRBV18 and J usage is TRBJ1-3; D not certain. V shed 4 bases and J shed 0 bases, with 13 bases lying between them. In germline, CDR1 is KGHSH, CDR2 LQKENI. This CDR3 has 16 amino acids. The CDR3 spells CASSHPNFNSGNTIYF. The CDR3 DNA reads TGTGCCAGCTCACACCCTAATTTCAACTCTGGAAACACCATATATTTT.

This chain links TRBV21-1 with TRBJ1-5; the table's D call TRBD1 went unverified against the DNA. TRBV21-1 is flagged as a pseudogene. The CDR3 has 19 residues. The CDR3 DNA reads as TGTGCCAGCAGCAAAGTAAGGAAAACAGGGGGCGCTGGCAATCAGCCCCAGCATTTT. It translates to CASSKVRKTGGAGNQPQHF.

The count of this clone is one. The chain couples TRBV18 to TRBJ2-5; 8 bases agree with TRBD2. Per the germline V gene, CDR1 is KGHSH and CDR2 is LQKENI. J was trimmed by 5 bases and V by 5 bases; bases with no gene match: 10. This CDR3 has 15 amino acids. CDR3 in amino acids: CASSVPGLGGETQYF. CDR3 nucleotide sequence: TGTGCCAGCTCAGTACCGGGACTAGGTGGGGAGACCCAGTACTTC.

The chain links TRBV6-2 or TRBV6-3 to TRBJ2-3, with a weak D call TRBD2 (6 bases). The CDR3 covers 15 residues. V dropped 2 bases and J dropped 4 bases, with 13 bases sitting between them. Germline assignment: CDR1 MNHEY and CDR2 SVGEGT. The CDR3 nucleotides are TGTGCCAGCAGTTACCGGAGCTGGGGGGCAGATACGCAGTATTTT. Encoded protein: CASSYRSWGADTQYF.

The chain couples TRBV5-1 to TRBJ1-5; 7 nucleotides line up with TRBD1. The CDR3 contains 18 residues. The germline gives CDR1 SGHRS, CDR2 YFSETQ. V lost 3 bases and J lost 0; bases outside the gene matches: 12. The CDR3: CASSSITGEEFSNQPQHF. The CDR3 DNA reads as TGCGCCAGCAGCTCGATTACAGGGGAAGAATTTAGCAATCAGCCCCAGCATTTT.

The rearrangement links TRBV10-3 to TRBJ2-3; 15 nucleotides match TRBD2. From germline, CDR1 is ENHRY and CDR2 SYGVKD. The CDR3 extends over 16 amino acids. V lost 6 bases, J lost 0 bases, and 1 base stayed unmatched. The CDR3 DNA is TGTGCCATCAGAGGACTAGCGGGGGGGAGCACAGATACGCAGTATTTT. It yields the protein CAIRGLAGGSTDTQYF.

The genes are TRBV18 and TRBJ1-4; the D is unclear. With 6 bases removed from V and 0 bases from J, the gap between germline ends came to 11 bases. Germline V gene data show CDR1 as KGHSH and CDR2 as LQKENI. The CDR3 loop spans 15 amino acids. CDR3 loop: CASSPAVATNEKLFF. Written as DNA, the CDR3 is TGTGCCAGCTCCCCCGCAGTTGCAACTAATGAAAAACTGTTTTTT.

There are a few counts of this clone. V is TRBV5-1 and J is TRBJ2-5, with TRBD2 matching over 7 bases. CDR3 length: 14 residues. Germline V gene data show CDR1 as SGHRS and CDR2 as YFSETQ. V lost 7 bases and J lost 3; bases outside the gene matches: 9. This chain's CDR3 is CASGRSGPKETQYF. In DNA, the CDR3 is TGCGCCAGCGGACGTAGCGGGCCCAAAGAGACCCAGTACTTC.

This clone was seen once. This rearrangement joins TRBV5-6 to TRBJ1-3; D is ambiguous. CDR3 length: 14 residues. The germline CDR1 and CDR2 sequences are SGHDT and YYEEEE. Between the trimmed V and J ends, which lost 0 bases and 7 bases, there was a span of 11 bases. The CDR3 bases are TGTGCCAGCAGCTTGGGTACAGTTAAGAACACCATATATTTT. Its protein product is CASSLGTVKNTIYF.

CDR3 sequence: CASSLRTGAYEQYF. The CDR3 DNA is TGTGCCAGCAGTCTCCGGACAGGAGCCTACGAGCAGTACTTC. The chain uses TRBV27 and TRBJ2-7; TRBD1 agrees at 7 bases. The length of the CDR3 is 14 residues. V shed 5 bases and J 2 bases; nucleotides not matched to a gene: 6. From germline, CDR1 is MNHEY and CDR2 SMNVEV (reference sequence).

CDR3 residues: CANREEGNTEAFF. The DNA of the CDR3 is TGTGCCAATAGAGAAGAGGGGAACACTGAAGCTTTCTTT. The V and J genes are TRBV10-3 and TRBJ1-1; the D is unclear. V was shortened by 10 bases and J by 1 base, with 13 bases between the two germline ends. The CDR3 runs 13 residues. From germline, CDR1 is ENHRY and CDR2 SYGVKD.

This clone was observed a handful of times. The V call is TRBV16, the J call TRBJ1-5, with D uncertain. The CDR3 totals 16 residues. Germline-derived CDR1 and CDR2 are KGHSY and FQNENV. Trimming removed 0 bases at V and 5 bases at J, with 14 bases between. The CDR3 loop is CASSQSRPTGDQPQHF. The CDR3 coding sequence is TGTGCCAGCAGCCAATCAAGACCCACCGGGGATCAGCCCCAGCATTTT.

V gene TRBV12-3 or TRBV12-4 combines with J gene TRBJ2-5; D is ambiguous. Trimming shortened V by 3 bases and J by 5 bases, and 7 bases separated the two germline ends. This CDR3 comprises 12 residues. The CDR3 coding sequence is TGTGCCAGCAGTTTTTTTCTGGAGACCCAGTACTTC. The encoded protein is CASSFFLETQYF.

CDR3 in DNA: TGTGCCAGCAGCTTCGGGACAGGGATGAATGAGCAGTTCTTC. It translates to CASSFGTGMNEQFF. The chain carries TRBV11-2 and TRBJ2-1; 9 bases are a match to TRBD1. V was clipped by 3 bases and J by 7 bases; unmatched bases: 4. CDR3 length equals 14 residues. Germline V gene lookup returns CDR1 SGHAT and CDR2 FQNNGV.

The chain has TRBV29-1 and TRBJ1-3; D not certain. The germline CDR1 and CDR2 sequences are SQVTM and ANQGSEA. The CDR3 runs 12 residues. V gave up 7 bases and J gave up 4 bases, with 11 bases separating them. The CDR3 DNA follows: TGCAGCGCTGGCGGAGGAGGAAACACCATATATTTT. Its protein is CSAGGGGNTIYF. The full variable domain, completed using reference TRBV29-1 and TRBJ1-3, is SAVISQKPSRDICQRGTSLTIQCQVDSQVTMMFWYRQQPGQSLTLIATANQGSEATYESGFVIDKFPISRPNLTFSTLTVSNMSPEDSSIYLCSAGGGGNTIYFGEGSWLTVV.

The gene calls are TRBV2 and TRBJ1-2; 11 nucleotides line up with TRBD1. Germline trimming cut 6 bases from V and 4 bases from J; bases unmatched to any gene: 7. CDR3 length equals 15 residues. Germline CDR1 reads SNHLY; CDR2 reads FYNNEI. CDR3 sequence (DNA): TGTGCCAGCAGAGCGGGACAGGGGGTTAGCTATGGCTACACCTTC. Protein: CASRAGQGVSYGYTF.

The table lists this clone with a count of one. The chain recombines TRBV7-9 with TRBJ2-1, with TRBD2 identical over 12 bases. Trimming at V came to 5 bases and at J to 6 bases, leaving 11 bases not matched to a gene. The CDR3 has 17 amino acids. Germline V gives CDR1 SEHNR, CDR2 FQNEAQ (reference sequence). CDR3 coding DNA: TGTGCCAGCAGCCGCCCCCCGCTAGCGGGGGGGAGCAATGAGCAGTTCTTC. Translation gives CASSRPPLAGGSNEQFF.

The chain carries TRBV27 and TRBJ1-1, with D possibly matching TRBD1 (5 bases). Per the germline V gene, CDR1 is MNHEY and CDR2 is SMNVEV (reference sequence). The CDR3 is 14 residues long. V was pared by 3 bases and J by 0 bases, with 8 bases between. CDR3 sequence reads: CASSFGALNTEAFF. In nucleotides, the CDR3 is TGTGCCAGCAGTTTTGGGGCACTGAACACTGAAGCTTTCTTT.

This clone has only a few counts. This chain links TRBV2 with TRBJ2-7; 10 bases are shared with TRBD1. The CDR3 extends over 14 amino acids. The ends lost 4 bases at V and 3 bases at J; junction bases unmatched: 3. Germline V gives CDR1 SNHLY, CDR2 FYNNEI. CDR3 DNA sequence: TGTGCCAGCAGTGCGACAGGGGGCTTCTACGAGCAGTACTTC. Its translation: CASSATGGFYEQYF.

The rearrangement joins TRBV5-6 to TRBJ2-1; a weak D match, TRBD1 (5 bases). Trimming left V 0 bases short and J 0 bases short, with 10 bases between. Germline V lookup: CDR1 SGHDT, CDR2 YYEEEE. CDR3 length: 16 residues. CDR3 sequence (DNA): TGTGCCAGCAGCTTGGTTCAGGGCAGCTCCTACAATGAGCAGTTCTTC. This encodes CASSLVQGSSYNEQFF.

V and J are TRBV18 and TRBJ1-3; D gene ambiguous. V dropped 0 bases and J dropped 0 bases, with 6 bases sitting between them. CDR1 is KGHSH and CDR2 is LQKENI in the germline V gene. The CDR3 contains 15 residues. In nucleotides, the CDR3 is TGTGCCAGCTCACCACCGCTAGCCTCTGGAAACACCATATATTTT. This codes for CASSPPLASGNTIYF.

The DNA of the CDR3 is TGTGCCAGCAGTTTCTGGGAGGGTGGCTACACCTTC. It is translated as CASSFWEGGYTF. This chain uses TRBV12-3 or TRBV12-4 with TRBJ1-2; D not certain. The CDR3 loop spans 12 amino acids. The V gene lost 3 bases and the J gene lost 7 bases, with 9 bases spanning the gap.